This T cell receptor beta chain originates from a study of technical replicates of blood from a few donors. The data were produced by immunoSEQ multiplex PCR, yet TCRdb's version contains in-frame clones alone and is incomplete. Here the sample spans 51,000 or so clones, about 94% being singletons. Sequencing was carried out using PBMCs. The clonotype comes from a human donor in good health. Some clones in this sample may be carry-over from other donors' samples.

The CDR3 loop is CASSLSSGGVETQYF. The DNA for the CDR3 is TGTGCCAGCAGCTTGTCTAGCGGGGGGGTGGAGACCCAGTACTTC. The V call is TRBV5-4, the J call TRBJ2-5; 12 bases fit TRBD2. Per germline, CDR1 SGHNT and CDR2 YYREEE (reference sequence). The CDR3 consists of 15 residues. The V gene end was trimmed by 1 base and the J gene end by 5 bases; junction bases not matched to a gene: 3.